One and the same sample provided the 22 T cell receptor beta chains below, sequenced in a study of blood T cells in healthy people across ages. A J-beta primer mix and a sample-barcoded 5' primer were used in a second PCR of about 7 to 12 cycles. Using its own MiXCR run on the 5' RACE reads, TCRdb lists one record per CDR3 protein. The data hold a few hundred thousand distinct CDR3 sequences, with approximately 51% observed a single time. Sequencing was done on a sample of blood. The receptors shown here come from a man in his sixties in good health.

V and J are TRBV7-2 and TRBJ2-6; tentative D call: TRBD1 (6 bases). Germline V CDR1 and CDR2: SGHTA, FQGNSA. Trimming stripped 8 bases from V and 0 bases from J, with 17 bases between. CDR3 length equals 17 residues. The CDR3 coding sequence is TGTGCCAGCGGCGTTGGGGGCCAAGTCTCTGGGGCCAACGTCCTGACTTTC. Translated: CASGVGGQVSGANVLTF.

The genes are TRBV20-1 and TRBJ2-7, with 11 bases identical to TRBD2. CDR1 and CDR2 from the germline V gene are DFQATT and SNEGSKA (reference sequence). The CDR3 loop spans 13 amino acids. With 6 bases clipped from V and 7 bases from J, the junction kept 8 bases outside the gene matches. CDR3 in DNA: TGCAGTGCATCGACTAGCGGGGCGGGGGAGCAGTACTTC. Protein product: CSASTSGAGEQYF.

The V and J genes are TRBV10-3 and TRBJ2-7; no firm D call. This CDR3 has 11 amino acids. V was trimmed by 2 bases and J by 4 bases, leaving 3 bases between them. The germline V gene encodes CDR1 ENHRY and CDR2 SYGVKD. The CDR3 reads CAISEIYEQYF. The CDR3 bases are TGTGCCATCAGTGAGATATACGAGCAGTACTTC.

This rearrangement joins TRBV20-1 to TRBJ2-1, with 13 bases aligning to TRBD2. With V trimmed by 7 bases and J by 9 bases, 9 bases remained unmatched. From germline, CDR1 is DFQATT and CDR2 SNEGSKA (reference sequence). This CDR3 comprises 14 residues. CDR3 loop: CSVRGLAGNREQFF. DNA of the CDR3: TGCAGTGTTCGGGGACTAGCGGGAAATCGTGAGCAGTTCTTC.

This clonotype has more than one count but fewer than ten. The rearrangement links TRBV14 to TRBJ2-6; D remains unclear. Germline CDR1 is SGHDN and CDR2 is FVKESK. Trimming stripped 5 bases from V and 10 bases from J, with 9 bases between. This CDR3 comprises 12 residues. CDR3 residues: CASSARPNVLTF. The CDR3 nucleotides read TGTGCCAGCAGCGCAAGACCAAACGTCCTGACTTTC.

The CDR3 region is CASSDGGTLQETQYF. The DNA of the CDR3 is TGCGCCAGCAGCGATGGGGGGACCCTCCAAGAGACCCAGTACTTC. The V call is TRBV5-1, the J call TRBJ2-5, with D possibly matching TRBD2 (6 bases). The CDR3 has 15 residues. CDR1 is SGHRS and CDR2 is YFSETQ in the germline V gene. The V and J ends lost 4 bases and 1 base respectively, with 14 bases between them.

The chain is built from TRBV7-2 and TRBJ2-7; D uncertain. The J call may be mistaken, given a closer DNA end match to TRBJ2-5. Germline V lookup: CDR1 SGHTA, CDR2 FQGNSA. The CDR3 loop spans 14 amino acids. For the CDR3, the DNA is TGTGCCAGCAGCTTAGGGTTAGGGTGGGAGACCCAGTACTTC. Translating it yields CASSLGLGWETQYF.

This clonotype was detected only a few times. The chain has TRBV3-1 and TRBJ2-1; the D is unclear. The V gene lost 4 bases and the J gene lost 7 bases, with 14 bases spanning the gap. This CDR3 is 14 amino acids long. Germline V lookup: CDR1 LGHDT, CDR2 YNNKEL (reference sequence). This chain's CDR3 is CASSPQWEGNEQFF. Written as DNA, the CDR3 is TGTGCCAGCAGCCCCCAGTGGGAAGGAAATGAGCAGTTCTTC.

The V call is TRBV29-1, the J call TRBJ1-2; TRBD1 matches 7 bases. The ends lost 1 base at V and 8 bases at J; junction bases unmatched: 13. CDR1 and CDR2 (germline): SQVTM, ANQGSEA. The CDR3 runs to 15 residues. The CDR3 DNA follows: TGCAGCGTTGAAGGGGGGACAGATCGAATTACGGGCTACACCTTC. Protein product: CSVEGGTDRITGYTF. Full variable domain (rest looked up from reference TRBV29-1 and TRBJ1-2): SAVISQKPSRDICQRGTSLTIQCQVDSQVTMMFWYRQQPGQSLTLIATANQGSEATYESGFVIDKFPISRPNLTFSTLTVSNMSPEDSSIYLCSVEGGTDRITGYTFGSGTRLTVV.

This clonotype has more than one count but fewer than ten. The chain uses TRBV15 and TRBJ2-4; maybe TRBD2 (6 bases). Germline loops: CDR1 LNHNV, CDR2 YYDKDF (reference sequence). This CDR3 contains 13 residues. V lost 5 bases and J 1 base, leaving 6 bases between the germline ends. CDR3 loop: CATSGGAKNIQYF. The CDR3, as DNA: TGTGCCACCAGCGGGGGGGCCAAAAACATTCAGTACTTC.

The V gene is TRBV7-2, the J gene TRBJ2-3; no clear D gene. The germline CDR1 and CDR2 sequences are SGHTA and FQGNSA. Trimming pared 1 base from V and 4 bases from J, leaving 9 bases between. The CDR3 spans 14 residues. CDR3 in DNA: TGTGCCAGCAGCTTAGGTTTCCGCCCAGATACGCAGTATTTT. Its protein is CASSLGFRPDTQYF.

This clonotype was detected only once. The gene calls are TRBV20-1 and TRBJ2-3; D may be TRBD2 (6 bases). V was shortened by 6 bases and J by 0 bases, with 13 bases between the two germline ends. The CDR3 is 14 amino acids. Germline CDR1 is DFQATT and CDR2 is SNEGSKA (reference sequence). The CDR3 reads CSAGGSPSTDTQYF. The CDR3 nucleotides read TGCAGTGCGGGGGGTAGTCCTAGCACAGATACGCAGTATTTT.

This chain connects TRBV12-5 to TRBJ1-1; tentatively, D is TRBD1 (5 bases). Germline-derived CDR1 and CDR2 are LGHNT and FRNRAP. The CDR3 is made up of 10 amino acids. The CDR3 coding sequence is TGTTCCAGTGGGGGCACTGAAGCTTTCTTT. It encodes CSSGGTEAFF. Full variable domain (missing parts from reference TRBV12-5 and TRBJ1-1): DARVTQTPRHKVTEMGQEVTMRCQPILGHNTVFWYRQTMMQGLELLAYFRNRAPLDDSGMPKDRFSAEMPDATLATLKIQPSEPRDSAVYFCSSGGTEAFFGQGTRLTVV.

A word on this clonotype: A read error may be the cause here, since a much bigger clone is one base away. This chain links TRBV28 with TRBJ2-5; D possibly corresponds to TRBD2 (5 bases). Germline V CDR1 and CDR2: MDHEN, SYDVKM. V was shortened by 11 bases and J by 0 bases, with 16 bases between the two germline ends. The CDR3 is 14 residues long. In DNA form, the CDR3 reads TGTGCCGGCAACACCCGGAGGTACCAAGAGACCCAGTACTTC. Encoded protein: CAGNTRRYQETQYF. The variable domain in full, with the rest retrieved from reference TRBV28 and TRBJ2-5, is DVKVTQSSRYLVKRTGEKVFLECVQDMDHENMFWYRQDPGLGLRLIYFSYDVKMKEKGDIPEGYSVSREKKERFSLILESASTNQTSMYLCAGNTRRYQETQYFGPGTRLLVL.

The chain couples TRBV7-8 to TRBJ2-3; D is unresolved. There are 17 residues in the CDR3. Germline loops: CDR1 SGHVS, CDR2 FQNEAQ. Trimming cost V 1 base and J 2 bases, with 16 bases left between them. The CDR3 region has the DNA TGTGCCAGCAGCTTAGGGACGATTACGCCGACCACAGATACGCAGTATTTT. Residues: CASSLGTITPTTDTQYF.

V and J are TRBV5-1 and TRBJ2-4, with 8 bases that match TRBD1. This CDR3 has 12 amino acids. V lost 6 bases and J lost 6; bases outside the gene matches: 2. CDR1 is SGHRS and CDR2 is YFSETQ in the germline V gene. The chain's CDR3 is CASTGQGNIQYF. DNA of the CDR3: TGCGCCAGCACCGGACAGGGAAACATTCAGTACTTC. The variable domain in full, with the rest retrieved from reference TRBV5-1 and TRBJ2-4, is KAGVTQTPRYLIKTRGQQVTLSCSPISGHRSVSWYQQTPGQGLQFLFEYFSETQRNKGNFPGRFSGRQFSNSRSEMNVSTLELGDSALYLCASTGQGNIQYFGAGTRLSVL.

The chain joins TRBV4-3 to TRBJ2-4; tentative D call: TRBD2 (6 bases). The DNA end favors TRBJ2-7, so the J call may be wrong. Germline V lookup: CDR1 LGHNA, CDR2 YSLEER. There are 14 residues in the CDR3. The CDR3 region is CASSQEGGGVEQYF. In DNA, the CDR3 is TGCGCCAGCAGCCAAGAAGGCGGCGGGGTCGAGCAGTACTTC.

Concerning this clonotype itself: The junction departs from the called germline gene at one end, perhaps through a read error. The rearrangement uses TRBV6-5 and TRBJ1-4, with TRBD1 as a possible D gene (6 bases). From germline, CDR1 is MNHEY and CDR2 SVGAGI. The CDR3 is made up of 16 amino acids. The CDR3 spells CASSRGQPLTSEKLFF. CDR3 DNA: TGTGCCAGCAGCCGCGGACAGCCTTTAACTAGTGAAAAACTGTTTTTT.

This clonotype has more than one count but fewer than ten. This chain uses TRBV2 with TRBJ1-2, with D hard to call. V lost 3 bases and J 0 bases, leaving 5 bases between the germline ends. Germline lookup yields CDR1 SNHLY and CDR2 FYNNEI. The CDR3 contains 13 residues. DNA for the CDR3: TGTGCCAGCAGTGAGGCACCTAACTATGGCTACACCTTC. It encodes CASSEAPNYGYTF.

In this sample, this clonotype turned up many times. This sequence joins TRBV5-1 and TRBJ2-3; 8 nucleotides line up with TRBD1. V gave up 4 bases and J gave up 5 bases; unmatched junction bases: 6. Germline V gene sequence: CDR1 SGHRS, CDR2 YFSETQ. The CDR3 runs 14 residues. As DNA, the CDR3 is TGCGCCAGCAGCCACGGACAGGGAGGAGATACGCAGTATTTT. Residues: CASSHGQGGDTQYF.

This clonotype was observed many times. V usage is TRBV29-1 and J usage is TRBJ2-1; 10 bases map to TRBD2. The germline V gene has CDR1 SQVTM and CDR2 ANQGSEA. The CDR3 is made up of 17 amino acids. Unmatched junction bases numbered 17, after V lost 7 bases and J lost 5 bases. In DNA, the CDR3 is TGCAGCGCCCAAGTCCTAGCGGGAGTCCTGGTGCACAATGAGCAGTTCTTC. This encodes CSAQVLAGVLVHNEQFF.

The chain uses TRBV5-5 and TRBJ2-5; the D call may be TRBD1 or TRBD2 (5 bases each). Trimming cost V 2 bases and J 0 bases, with 11 bases left between them. CDR1 and CDR2 (germline): SGHKS, YYEKEE (reference sequence). The CDR3 has 15 residues. CDR3 residues: CASSLGWGYQETQYF. Written as DNA, the CDR3 is TGTGCCAGCAGCTTAGGATGGGGGTACCAAGAGACCCAGTACTTC.